The 24 T cell receptor beta chains below all came from one sample that was sequenced in a study of cytomegalovirus exposure and HLA in healthy donors. 60 Vbeta and 13 Jbeta primers were used in PCR. Here immunoSEQ multiplex PCR was the method, and the copy in TCRdb shows in-frame clones only, minus some. Counted here are about 160,000 clones, 60% to 85% occurring once; the ten biggest clones make up about 2.7%. The sample comprised PBMCs. The receptors derive from a woman aged 50 to 65 in good health and CMV-seropositive.

The chain recombines TRBV14 with TRBJ2-5; 8 positions agree with TRBD1. Germline V gene sequence: CDR1 SGHDN, CDR2 FVKESK. With 1 base clipped from V and 2 bases from J, the junction kept 6 bases outside the gene matches. CDR3 size: 16 residues. In DNA form, the CDR3 reads TGTGCCAGCAGCCAAGTAGGGACAGGACAACAAGAGACCCAGTACTTC. Translation: CASSQVGTGQQETQYF.

In this sample, this clone turned up a few times. This chain connects TRBV27 to TRBJ2-1; the D is unclear. The ends were cut back, 0 bases at V and 1 base at J, with 19 bases in the middle. CDR1 and CDR2 from the germline V gene are MNHEY and SMNVEV (reference sequence). The CDR3 runs 19 residues. CDR3 sequence (DNA): TGTGCCAGCAGTTTATCTCCCCTAGTATCACTCGCGTCCTACAATGAGCAGTTCTTC. It is translated as CASSLSPLVSLASYNEQFF.

The chain combines TRBV7-9 with TRBJ2-2; weak D call: TRBD1 (5 bases). CDR1 SEHNR and CDR2 FQNEAQ come from the germline V gene (reference sequence). The CDR3 runs 14 residues. Trimming took 6 bases from V and 1 from J, leaving 9 bases between them. CDR3 DNA sequence: TGTGCCAGCAGAACTGACAGGAACACCGGGGAGCTGTTTTTT. The encoded protein is CASRTDRNTGELFF.

With regard to this clone: The identical CDR3 is also encoded by other nucleotide sequences in the sample. The rearrangement joins TRBV7-2 to TRBJ2-7, with 12 bases matching TRBD2. V shed 5 bases and J 6 bases; nucleotides not matched to a gene: 2. The V gene's germline CDR1 is SGHTA and CDR2 FQGNSA. The CDR3 sequence is 13 residues long. CDR3: CASSRGLAGEQYF. CDR3 nucleotide sequence: TGTGCCAGCAGCCGGGGACTAGCGGGCGAGCAGTACTTC.

Note on this clone: One junction end disagrees with the germline gene, perhaps due to a read error. The sample contains more than one DNA sequence encoding this CDR3. The chain couples TRBV6-5 to TRBJ1-1; 8 nucleotides line up with TRBD1. The CDR3 is made up of 15 amino acids. Germline V CDR1 and CDR2: MNHEY, SVGAGI. The CDR3 loop reads CASSYSWDRNTEAFF. The CDR3 nucleotides are TGTGCCAGCAGTTACTCGTGGGACAGGAACACTGAAGCCTTCTTT.

The rearrangement uses TRBV9 and TRBJ1-3; 9 bases agree with TRBD1. The junction had 5 bases not matched to a gene; V was cut back by 1 base and J by 3 bases. CDR1 is SGDLS and CDR2 is YYNGEE in the germline V gene. This CDR3 is 16 amino acids long. The CDR3 DNA reads as TGTGCCAGCAGCGTAAAGACAGGGGGAAGTGGAAACACCATATATTTT. Translation gives CASSVKTGGSGNTIYF.

Only a few counts were recorded for this clone. V gene TRBV6-1 combines with J gene TRBJ2-7; 8 bases are shared with TRBD1. Germline CDR1 and CDR2: MNHNS and SASEGT. J was trimmed by 0 bases and V by 6 bases; bases with no gene match: 4. This CDR3 contains 14 residues. As DNA, the CDR3 is TGTGCCAGCAGCTGGACAGGGCCCTCCTACGAGCAGTACTTC. This translates into CASSWTGPSYEQYF.

The chain links TRBV2 to TRBJ1-6, with no clear D. Germline lookup yields CDR1 SNHLY and CDR2 FYNNEI. There are 14 residues in the CDR3. The V and J ends lost 4 bases and 5 bases respectively, with 9 bases between them. CDR3 sequence reads: CASSVAGDNSPLHF. The CDR3 coding sequence is TGTGCCAGCAGTGTCGCCGGGGATAATTCACCCCTCCACTTT.

The V and J genes are TRBV5-6 and TRBJ1-2; 8 bases are a match to TRBD1. This CDR3 has 18 amino acids. After removal of 0 bases from V and 3 bases from J, the junction contained 13 bases not matched to a gene. The germline V gene has CDR1 SGHDT and CDR2 YYEEEE. For the CDR3, the DNA is TGTGCCAGCAGCTTGGGGGGCCAGGCAGGGGGCGCCTACTATGGCTACACCTTC. Its translation: CASSLGGQAGGAYYGYTF.

The chain combines TRBV5-1 with TRBJ2-3; 8 bases match TRBD2. V lost 4 bases and J lost 0; bases outside the gene matches: 4. The CDR3 covers 15 residues. Germline loops: CDR1 SGHRS, CDR2 YFSETQ. CDR3 coding DNA: TGCGCCAGCAGCGCCGGGACTAGGAGCACAGATACGCAGTATTTT. This sequence encodes CASSAGTRSTDTQYF. Full variable domain (outside the CDR3, taken from reference TRBV5-1 and TRBJ2-3): KAGVTQTPRYLIKTRGQQVTLSCSPISGHRSVSWYQQTPGQGLQFLFEYFSETQRNKGNFPGRFSGRQFSNSRSEMNVSTLELGDSALYLCASSAGTRSTDTQYFGPGTRLTVL.

This chain links TRBV5-1 with TRBJ2-7; D is perhaps TRBD1 (5 bases). The CDR3 runs to 12 residues. The germline V gene encodes CDR1 SGHRS and CDR2 YFSETQ. V lost 0 bases, J lost 7 bases, and 8 bases lay in between. In nucleotides, the CDR3 is TGCGCCAGCAGCTTGGATGCAGGGGAGCAGTACTTC. The encoded protein is CASSLDAGEQYF.

The chain couples TRBV10-3 to TRBJ1-2, with 8 bases that match TRBD1. J gave up 0 bases and V 8 bases, and 11 bases lay outside the gene matches. The germline V gene encodes CDR1 ENHRY and CDR2 SYGVKD. This CDR3 contains 16 residues. CDR3 residues: CAISNRDRRANYGYTF. The CDR3 bases are TGTGCCATCTCAAACCGGGACAGGCGTGCTAACTATGGCTACACCTTC.

This clone showed up just once. The chain combines TRBV5-4 with TRBJ1-2; the match to TRBD1 covers 7 bases. The V gene end was trimmed by 3 bases and the J gene end by 1 base; junction bases not matched to a gene: 6. The germline V gene encodes CDR1 SGHNT and CDR2 YYREEE (reference sequence). CDR3 size: 15 residues. This CDR3 reads CASSSRQGSNYGYTF. The CDR3 nucleotides read TGTGCCAGCAGCTCAAGACAGGGTAGTAACTATGGCTACACCTTC.

The rearrangement uses TRBV19 and TRBJ2-2, with 12 bases aligning to TRBD2. The CDR3 has 16 residues. The junction had 6 bases not matched to a gene; V was cut back by 7 bases and J by 3 bases. Germline V CDR1 and CDR2: LNHDA, SQIVND (reference sequence). CDR3 sequence: CASTPWTSGDTGELFF. The CDR3 DNA reads as TGTGCCAGTACACCTTGGACTAGCGGGGACACCGGGGAGCTGTTTTTT.

The rearrangement joins TRBV2 to TRBJ1-3; 11 nucleotides agree with TRBD1. Looked up from germline, CDR1 is SNHLY and CDR2 is FYNNEI. After removal of 6 bases from V and 2 bases from J, the junction contained 0 bases not matched to a gene. The CDR3 extends over 14 amino acids. CDR3: CASRGQGAGNTIYF. The CDR3 coding sequence is TGTGCCAGCAGGGGACAGGGGGCTGGAAACACCATATATTTT.

This clone was seen a few times. The CDR3 region has the DNA TGTGCCAGTCCGCCGGGCCAGGGTCGGGGGTCCGAGCAGTACTTC. This sequence encodes CASPPGQGRGSEQYF. This sequence joins TRBV9 and TRBJ2-7; D possibly corresponds to TRBD2 (6 bases). The V end was cut by 8 bases, the J end by 6 bases, with 24 bases between. There are 15 residues in the CDR3. Per the germline V gene, CDR1 is SGDLS and CDR2 is YYNGEE.

The chain uses TRBV7-2 and TRBJ2-7; weak D call: TRBD1 (5 bases). This CDR3 is built from 13 residues. The V and J ends lost 2 bases and 3 bases respectively, with 8 bases between them. The germline gives CDR1 SGHTA, CDR2 FQGNSA. The CDR3 coding sequence is TGTGCCAGCAGCTTAAACAGGTTCTACGAGCAGTACTTC. Amino acid sequence: CASSLNRFYEQYF.

The chain has TRBV2 and TRBJ1-4, with 8 bases aligning to TRBD1. The germline CDR1 and CDR2 sequences are SNHLY and FYNNEI. The CDR3 loop spans 14 amino acids. The junction had 4 bases not matched to a gene; V was cut back by 5 bases and J by 5 bases. CDR3 sequence: CASSTGGRNEKLFF. Written as DNA, the CDR3 is TGTGCCAGCAGTACAGGGGGGAGGAATGAAAAACTGTTTTTT.

The chain uses TRBV9 and TRBJ1-3; TRBD1 might be the D (6 bases). The germline gives CDR1 SGDLS, CDR2 YYNGEE. This CDR3 comprises 17 residues. V was shortened by 3 bases and J by 0 bases, with 16 bases between the two germline ends. Written as DNA, the CDR3 is TGTGCCAGCAGCGCTGGGGGAGGGGGACACTCTGGAAACACCATATATTTT. Its translation: CASSAGGGGHSGNTIYF.

The chain joins TRBV4-1 to TRBJ1-4; 9 bases align to TRBD1. The V gene's germline CDR1 is MGHRA and CDR2 YSYEKL. The CDR3 has 16 residues. The trim removed 2 bases at V and 11 bases at J, leaving 12 bases unmatched. For the CDR3, the DNA is TGCGCCAGCAGCCAACCTACCGGGACAGGGCAGGGGAAACTGTTTTTT. Amino acids: CASSQPTGTGQGKLFF.

This chain links TRBV7-3 with TRBJ2-2, with D unresolved. Germline lookup yields CDR1 SGHTA and CDR2 FQGTGA. This CDR3 contains 13 residues. V dropped 6 bases and J dropped 3 bases, with 8 bases sitting between them. CDR3 loop: CASSFQYTGELFF. The CDR3, as DNA: TGTGCCAGCAGTTTCCAGTACACCGGGGAGCTGTTTTTT.

The chain combines TRBV6-6 with TRBJ1-2; D not certain. V lost 5 bases, J lost 8 bases, and 12 bases lay in between. The length of the CDR3 is 12 residues. The germline V gene has CDR1 MNHNY and CDR2 SVGAGI (reference sequence). The DNA for the CDR3 is TGTGCCAGCAGTCCACCAGGAAAAGGCTACACCTTC. Amino acid sequence: CASSPPGKGYTF.

V usage is TRBV28 and J usage is TRBJ1-5; possibly TRBD1 for D (6 bases). CDR1 is MDHEN and CDR2 is SYDVKM in the germline V gene. CDR3 length: 14 amino acids. V was pared by 11 bases and J by 3 bases, with 17 bases between. This CDR3 reads CAGGLGGTNQPQHF. DNA of the CDR3: TGTGCCGGTGGGCTAGGGGGTACCAATCAGCCCCAGCATTTT.

The J gene is TRBJ1-2, the V gene TRBV5-1, with 9 nucleotides matching TRBD1. This CDR3 has 14 residues. Germline loops: CDR1 SGHRS, CDR2 YFSETQ. Germline trimming cut 2 bases from V and 4 bases from J; bases unmatched to any gene: 3. The CDR3 loop reads CASSLTQGAYGYTF. The CDR3 DNA sequence: TGCGCCAGCAGCTTAACACAGGGGGCCTATGGCTACACCTTC.